The rows below give T cell receptor beta chains drawn from one sample of a study of shared clonotypes between healthy human individuals. Method: immunoSEQ multiplex PCR; TCRdb's copy keeps in-frame clones and lacks some. Of millions of clones in the sample, over 85% were seen once. Sequences were obtained from naive CD4+ T cells sorted from blood. The origin of the receptors is a man between 18 and 35 years old in good health. CDR3s include the opening cysteine and the closing phenylalanine or tryptophan. The order of the fields is D gene, clone size, CDR3 length, J gene, V gene, CDR3 protein, CDR3 DNA. The D gene is left open where the match is weak. Rows give clone size only sometimes, using once, few, many, or a class for an expanded clone.

>-|-|16|TRBJ2-2|TRBV11-2
CASSLMGSLDTGELFF
TGTGCCAGCAGCTTAATGGGCAGCCTTGACACCGGGGAGCTGTTTTTT
>-|once|15|TRBJ1-6|TRBV5-1
CASSLTTQGISPLHF
TGCGCCAGCAGCTTGACGACCCAGGGTATCTCACCCCTCCACTTT
>-|-|14|TRBJ2-2|TRBV6-1
CASSDLDITGELFF
TGTGCCAGCAGTGACTTGGACATCACCGGGGAGCTGTTTTTT
>-|-|15|TRBJ2-1|TRBV19
CASSIVSHDNAPQFF
TGTGCCAGTAGTATAGTATCCCACGACAACGCTCCGCAGTTCTTC
>TRBD2|-|16|TRBJ2-7|TRBV2
CASREGTSGFPYEQYF
TGTGCCAGCAGGGAAGGGACTAGCGGGTTTCCCTACGAGCAGTACTTC
>-|-|14|TRBJ1-1|TRBV5-4
CASSSGLLNTEAFF
TGTGCCAGCAGTTCGGGACTCTTAAACACTGAAGCTTTCTTT
>-|few|15|TRBJ1-1|TRBV4-1
CASKTDDSSGTEAFF
TGCGCCAGCAAAACCGACGACAGCTCTGGGACTGAAGCTTTCTTT
>-|-|16|TRBJ2-1|TRBV30
CAWSVSLASSYNEQFF
TGTGCCTGGAGTGTCTCACTAGCTTCATCCTACAATGAGCAGTTCTTC
>-|-|13|TRBJ1-6|TRBV6-5
CASKGAYNSPLHF
TGTGCCAGCAAAGGGGCCTATAATTCACCCCTCCACTTT
>-|-|13|TRBJ1-2|TRBV5-1
CASSLGPRYGYTF
TGCGCCAGCAGCTTGGGCCCGCGCTATGGCTACACCTTC
>TRBD1|-|15|TRBJ1-1|TRBV18
CASQISTGGNTEAFF
TGTGCCAGCCAAATATCGACAGGGGGGAACACTGAAGCTTTCTTT
>-|-|13|TRBJ1-1|TRBV29-1
CSVDSGRNTEAFF
TGCAGCGTTGATTCGGGGCGCAACACTGAAGCTTTCTTT
>TRBD2|-|18|TRBJ2-1|TRBV30
CAWSGASGVPSSYNEQFF
TGTGCCTGGAGTGGAGCTAGCGGAGTCCCGTCCTCCTACAATGAGCAGTTCTTC
>TRBD1|-|13|TRBJ2-7|TRBV28
CASKNRGLTDTDF
TGTGCCAGCAAAAACAGGGGGCTCACGGATACGGACTTC
>-|once|17|TRBJ1-3|TRBV6-1
CASSEWKSGASGNTIYF
TGTGCCAGCAGTGAATGGAAGTCCGGGGCCTCTGGAAACACCATATATTTT
>-|-|15|TRBJ2-2|TRBV7-6
CASSLGQVNTGELFF
TGTGCCAGCAGCTTAGGACAGGTGAACACCGGGGAGCTGTTTTTT
>-|-|13|TRBJ1-1|TRBV6-1
CASLGGGFTEAFF
TGTGCCAGCCTAGGCGGGGGGTTCACTGAAGCTTTCTTT
>TRBD2|-|16|TRBJ2-3|TRBV7-2
CASSPGLAGGTDTQYF
TGTGCCAGCAGCCCAGGACTAGCGGGAGGAACAGATACGCAGTATTTT
>-|-|12|TRBJ2-5|TRBV18
CASSQRQETQYF
TGTGCCAGCTCACAGCGCCAAGAGACCCAGTACTTC
>-|-|14|TRBJ1-1|TRBV7-2
CASSLAPGLGETFF
TGTGCCAGCAGCTTAGCGCCGGGGTTAGGGGAGACTTTCTTT
>TRBD1|once|14|TRBJ1-1|TRBV7-6
CASSWGQGLTEAFF
TGTGCCAGCAGCTGGGGACAGGGGTTGACTGAAGCTTTCTTT
>-|-|15|TRBJ1-3|TRBV7-2
CASSLETAGGNTIYF
TGTGCCAGCAGCTTAGAGACAGCCGGAGGAAACACCATATATTTT
>TRBD1|-|15|TRBJ2-2|TRBV2
CASSRGQTYTGELFF
TGTGCCAGCAGCCGGGGACAGACGTACACCGGGGAGCTGTTTTTT
>TRBD1|-|15|TRBJ2-7|TRBV19
CASSQTGQGSHEQYF
TGTGCCAGTAGTCAAACGGGACAGGGATCCCACGAGCAGTACTTC
>TRBD2|-|16|TRBJ2-3|TRBV7-2
CASSLDLAGVSDTQYF
TGTGCCAGCAGCTTGGATCTAGCGGGAGTCTCAGATACGCAGTATTTT
>-|-|14|TRBJ2-5|TRBV6-5
CASSYSMGQETQYF
TGTGCCAGCAGTTACTCGATGGGGCAAGAGACCCAGTACTTC
>TRBD1|-|18|TRBJ1-4|TRBV9
CASSPKTGAPREGEKLFF
TGTGCCAGCAGCCCCAAGACAGGGGCCCCACGGGAGGGTGAAAAACTGTTTTTT
>-|-|16|TRBJ2-7|TRBV28
CASGSWKVPSSYEQYF
TGTGCCAGTGGGAGCTGGAAAGTCCCGAGCTCCTACGAGCAGTACTTC
>-|-|13|TRBJ2-7|TRBV30
CAWSNGHFYEQYF
TGTGCCTGGAGCAACGGGCACTTCTACGAGCAGTACTTC
>-|-|14|TRBJ1-4|TRBV6-5
CASSRLGGGEKLFF
TGTGCCAGCAGTCGCTTGGGGGGGGGTGAAAAACTGTTTTTT
>TRBD2|-|14|TRBJ2-1|TRBV7-2
CASSSRGGAPEQFF
TGTGCCAGCAGCTCTAGGGGAGGGGCACCTGAGCAGTTCTTC
>-|-|16|TRBJ2-7|TRBV21-1
CASSKVGAEGSYEQYF
TGTGCCAGCAGCAAAGTAGGGGCCGAGGGGAGCTACGAGCAGTACTTC
>-|-|14|TRBJ2-3|TRBV9
CASSGGVSADTQYF
TGTGCCAGCAGCGGGGGGGTGAGCGCAGATACGCAGTATTTT
>-|-|15|TRBJ1-1|TRBV5-5
CASSLLSGTNTEAFF
TGTGCCAGCAGCTTACTTTCTGGGACAAACACTGAAGCTTTCTTT